The T cell receptor (beta chain) described here comes from a study of breast tumors, draining lymph nodes, adjacent tissues. This clonotype was counted many times. TCRdb fed the multiplex PCR reads into MiXCR, producing one record per CDR3 protein. The repertoire has about 180,000 distinct CDR3 sequences, about 30% of them found once; the top ten carry about 3.7%. V gave up 0 bases and J gave up 7 bases; unmatched junction bases: 8. The CDR3 sequence is 14 residues long. Per the germline V gene, CDR1 is DFQATT and CDR2 is SNEGSKA (reference sequence). Axillary draining lymph nodes of breast cancer patients supplied the node samples.

Sample: axillary lymph node tissue. V gene TRBV20-1 combines with J gene TRBJ1-2; 7 positions match TRBD1. This receptor was identified in a female donor with breast cancer. Some clones in this sample may be carry-over from other donors' samples. CDR3 sequence: CSARDRGRQGGYTF. The CDR3 region has the DNA TGCAGTGCTAGAGATCGGGGGCGACAGGGTGGCTACACCTTC.